One and the same sample provided the 29 T cell receptor beta chains below, sequenced in a study of blood T cell repertoires in COVID-19. Assay used: immunoSEQ multiplex PCR; TCRdb lists only in-frame clones, some missing. Seen here are 40,000 to 65,000 clones, around 80% observed once, and the top ten hold more than 13%. Source material: peripheral blood. The source of these receptors is a human donor in a cohort sampled during active COVID-19.

This clone was detected only a few times. The J gene is TRBJ2-2, the V gene TRBV5-4; TRBD1 is a possible D gene (6 bases). Trimming pared 4 bases from V and 6 bases from J, leaving 13 bases between. The CDR3 length is 14 residues. Germline V gene data show CDR1 as SGHNT and CDR2 as YYREEE (reference sequence). DNA of the CDR3: TGTGCCAGCAGCCCGGGACAAGCCTCCGGGGAGCTGTTTTTT. Translation: CASSPGQASGELFF.

CDR3 nucleotide sequence: TGTGCCAGCAGTTACTTTCCGCTGGACAGGGACTACGAGCAGTACTTC. Protein sequence: CASSYFPLDRDYEQYF. This chain joins TRBV6-2 or TRBV6-3 and TRBJ2-7; 8 bases are a match to TRBD1. The junction had 8 bases not matched to a gene; V was cut back by 1 base and J by 3 bases. This CDR3 has 16 residues. Germline V gene lookup returns CDR1 MNHEY and CDR2 SVGEGT.

J is TRBJ2-5 and V is TRBV5-1, with D possibly TRBD1 on 5 matching bases. CDR3 length equals 15 residues. The V gene's germline CDR1 is SGHRS and CDR2 YFSETQ. V gave up 0 bases and J gave up 0 bases, with 9 bases separating them. This CDR3 is CASSLGAGYQETQYF. The CDR3 nucleotides read TGCGCCAGCAGCTTGGGGGCAGGGTACCAAGAGACCCAGTACTTC. Filled out from reference TRBV5-1 and TRBJ2-5, the complete variable domain reads KAGVTQTPRYLIKTRGQQVTLSCSPISGHRSVSWYQQTPGQGLQFLFEYFSETQRNKGNFPGRFSGRQFSNSRSEMNVSTLELGDSALYLCASSLGAGYQETQYFGPGTRLLVL.

This chain joins TRBV19 and TRBJ2-1; D not resolved. V dropped 7 bases and J dropped 0 bases, with 13 bases sitting between them. CDR3 size: 15 residues. CDR1 is LNHDA and CDR2 is SQIVND in the germline V gene (reference sequence). CDR3 bases: TGTGCCAGTAAGCGTGTTCTTAGCTCCTACAATGAGCAGTTCTTC. This encodes CASKRVLSSYNEQFF.

The rearrangement joins TRBV19 to TRBJ2-7; 9 bases fit TRBD2. Germline V gene data show CDR1 as LNHDA and CDR2 as SQIVND (reference sequence). The CDR3 has 16 residues. Trimming removed 2 bases from V and 6 bases from J; junction bases left unmatched: 11. The CDR3 loop is CASSIWRTSERLEQYF. CDR3 sequence (DNA): TGTGCCAGTAGTATATGGCGGACTAGCGAGAGGCTCGAGCAGTACTTC.

The V gene is TRBV24-1, the J gene TRBJ2-5, with a weak D call TRBD2 (5 bases). The CDR3 totals 15 residues. Germline V gene data show CDR1 as KGHDR and CDR2 as SFDVKD. The ends were cut back, 5 bases at V and 5 bases at J, with 17 bases in the middle. This CDR3 reads CATSGSLGGTETQYF. DNA for the CDR3: TGTGCCACCAGTGGGAGTCTCGGAGGAACGGAGACCCAGTACTTC.

With respect to this clone: One end of the junction does not line up with germline, which may come from a read error. The chain couples TRBV7-2 to TRBJ1-1, with a possible D match to TRBD1 (5 bases). The CDR3 length is 13 residues. Germline-derived CDR1 and CDR2 are SGHTA and FQGNSA. In nucleotides, the CDR3 is TGTGCCAGCAGCTTAGAGGTGGGCAGGGAAGGTTTCTTT. It translates to CASSLEVGREGFF. Full variable domain (remainder filled in from reference TRBV7-2 and TRBJ1-1): GAGVSQSPSNKVTEKGKDVELRCDPISGHTALYWYRQSLGQGLEFLIYFQGNSAPDKSGLPSDRFSAERTGGSVSTLTIQRTQQEDSAVYLCASSLEVGREGFFGQGTRLTVV.

The chain links TRBV6-6 to TRBJ1-5; no firm D call. V dropped 5 bases and J dropped 7 bases, with 9 bases sitting between them. The CDR3 runs 12 residues. Germline values: CDR1 MNHNY, CDR2 SVGAGI (reference sequence). The CDR3 loop reads CASSHGVQPQHF. For the CDR3, the DNA is TGTGCCAGCAGTCACGGTGTACAGCCCCAGCATTTT.

This chain connects TRBV5-4 to TRBJ2-1, with TRBD2 matching 7 bases. V was pared by 4 bases and J by 9 bases, with 7 bases of the junction left unmatched. The CDR3 loop spans 13 amino acids. In germline, CDR1 is SGHNT, CDR2 YYREEE (reference sequence). CDR3 bases: TGTGCCAGCAGCCGGGACCCGGGGGGTGAGCAGTTCTTC. Translation: CASSRDPGGEQFF.

The sample holds a few counts of this clone. The rearrangement links TRBV6-2 or TRBV6-3 to TRBJ1-1; no clear D. Per germline, CDR1 MNHEY and CDR2 SVGEGT. The CDR3 is 14 amino acids. Trimming removed 2 bases from V and 0 bases from J, with 7 bases in between. The CDR3 is CASSYKSVNTEAFF. The CDR3 DNA reads TGTGCCAGCAGTTACAAATCCGTGAACACTGAAGCTTTCTTT.

This clone was seen once. The chain recombines TRBV2 with TRBJ1-3, with a weak D call TRBD1 (6 bases). Germline V gives CDR1 SNHLY, CDR2 FYNNEI. The CDR3 covers 15 residues. V lost 6 bases, J lost 0 bases, and 12 bases lay in between. CDR3 DNA: TGTGCCAGCAGGTACCAGGGGCCCTCTGGAAACACCATATATTTT. Translation gives CASRYQGPSGNTIYF.

V gene TRBV23-1 combines with J gene TRBJ2-5, with a possible D match to TRBD2 (6 bases). TRBV23-1 is an ORF for which the function is uncertain. Trimming left V 1 base short and J 4 bases short, with 13 bases between. The CDR3 is 15 amino acids. CDR3 nucleotide sequence: TGCGCCAGCAGTCAATGGGCAGGGAGGCGAGAGACCCAGTACTTC. This translates into CASSQWAGRRETQYF.

V is TRBV29-1 and J is TRBJ2-2; TRBD1 matches at 8 bases. J was trimmed by 1 base and V by 6 bases; bases with no gene match: 10. CDR1 and CDR2 from the germline V gene are SQVTM and ANQGSEA. CDR3 length: 16 amino acids. CDR3 DNA sequence: TGCAGCGTCCCAGGGGGCGTTGGGGGGAACACCGGGGAGCTGTTTTTT. Its translation is CSVPGGVGGNTGELFF.

J is TRBJ2-3 and V is TRBV2; tentative D call: TRBD2 (6 bases). CDR1 SNHLY and CDR2 FYNNEI come from the germline V gene. This CDR3 is 15 amino acids long. Trimming stripped 4 bases from V and 0 bases from J, with 11 bases between. The CDR3: CASSVEGTSTDTQYF. CDR3 nucleotide sequence: TGTGCCAGCAGTGTGGAAGGGACTAGCACAGATACGCAGTATTTT.

This chain uses TRBV5-1 with TRBJ2-7; 12 bases fit TRBD1. The CDR3 sequence is 15 residues long. The ends lost 1 base at V and 5 bases at J; junction bases unmatched: 4. Germline V gene lookup returns CDR1 SGHRS and CDR2 YFSETQ. CDR3 in DNA: TGCGCCAGCAGCTTGTCCCGGGACAGGGGGCACGAGCAGTACTTC. Residues: CASSLSRDRGHEQYF.

V and J are TRBV25-1 and TRBJ1-2; D is ambiguous. CDR1 MGHDK and CDR2 SYGVNS come from the germline V gene. CDR3 length: 13 residues. V was shortened by 4 bases and J by 1 base, with 7 bases between the two germline ends. CDR3 nucleotides: TGTGCCAGCAGTGCCGGACTTAACTATGGCTACACCTTC. Protein sequence: CASSAGLNYGYTF.

This chain links TRBV6-1 with TRBJ2-2; a possible D gene is TRBD2 (5 bases). Trimming took 1 base from V and 6 from J, leaving 12 bases between them. CDR1 and CDR2 (germline): MNHNS, SASEGT. CDR3 length: 15 amino acids. The CDR3 region has the DNA TGTGCCAGCAGTGAAGTGGTATCGAGGGCCGGGGAGCTGTTTTTT. It is translated as CASSEVVSRAGELFF.

The chain joins TRBV5-1 to TRBJ2-7, with 10 bases aligning to TRBD2. CDR1 is SGHRS and CDR2 is YFSETQ in the germline V gene. Germline trimming cut 0 bases from V and 5 bases from J; bases unmatched to any gene: 5. The CDR3 has 15 amino acids. The CDR3 nucleotides are TGCGCCAGCAGCTTGGAGGGGCTAGCGGGAGACGAGCAGTACTTC. As protein: CASSLEGLAGDEQYF.

This clone was observed a few times. This rearrangement joins TRBV21-1 to TRBJ1-5; TRBD1 reflects the table's D call only, with no check against the DNA. TRBV21-1 is labeled a pseudogene. CDR3 length equals 14 residues. CDR3 protein: CATARGQGHQPQHF. The DNA of the CDR3 is TGTGCCACCGCCAGGGGACAGGGACATCAGCCCCAGCATTTT.

The chain recombines TRBV5-4 with TRBJ2-4, with 9 positions matching TRBD1. CDR3 length equals 14 residues. Germline assignment: CDR1 SGHNT and CDR2 YYREEE (reference sequence). V shed 3 bases and J 8 bases; nucleotides not matched to a gene: 6. This CDR3 reads CASSSVDRGDIQYF. CDR3 coding DNA: TGTGCCAGCAGCTCGGTGGACAGGGGAGACATTCAGTACTTC.

This clone has just one count. The gene calls are TRBV5-1 and TRBJ2-1; TRBD2 matches 9 bases. V shed 1 base and J 4 bases; nucleotides not matched to a gene: 6. The V gene's germline CDR1 is SGHRS and CDR2 YFSETQ. CDR3 length: 16 residues. CDR3 in amino acids: CASSLLRGLAYNEQFF. As DNA, the CDR3 is TGCGCCAGCAGCTTGTTGAGGGGACTAGCTTACAATGAGCAGTTCTTC.

V is TRBV24-1 and J is TRBJ2-7; TRBD1 aligns across 9 bases. V dropped 2 bases and J dropped 1; count of bases not matched to a gene: 11. CDR3 length equals 18 residues. CDR1 KGHDR and CDR2 SFDVKD come from the germline V gene. The CDR3 DNA follows: TGTGCCACCAGTGATTCCCCTCCCTACAGGGGGCTATCCTACGAGCAGTACTTC. Translation: CATSDSPPYRGLSYEQYF.

The chain employs TRBV2 and TRBJ1-5, with a weak D call TRBD1 (6 bases). Trimming removed 7 bases at V and 4 bases at J, with 8 bases between. The V gene's germline CDR1 is SNHLY and CDR2 FYNNEI. The CDR3 sequence is 12 residues long. This CDR3 reads CASNRANQPQHF. The CDR3 DNA is TGTGCCAGCAACAGGGCTAATCAGCCCCAGCATTTT.

V usage is TRBV5-4 and J usage is TRBJ2-2; 7 bases agree with TRBD1. CDR1 and CDR2 (germline): SGHNT, YYREEE (reference sequence). CDR3 length: 16 residues. J gave up 1 base and V 4 bases, and 7 bases lay outside the gene matches. CDR3 DNA: TGTGCCAGCAGCATACGGACAGGATGGAACACCGGGGAGCTGTTTTTT. This encodes CASSIRTGWNTGELFF.

J is TRBJ1-6 and V is TRBV6-5, with D possibly TRBD1 on 6 matching bases. The ends were cut back, 8 bases at V and 6 bases at J, with 17 bases in the middle. Germline V gene sequence: CDR1 MNHEY, CDR2 SVGAGI. The CDR3 is 15 amino acids. CDR3 in amino acids: CASWTAGSGNSPLHF. The CDR3 bases are TGTGCCAGCTGGACAGCCGGATCCGGTAATTCACCCCTCCACTTT.

This clone was found once. This sequence joins TRBV5-1 and TRBJ2-5, with TRBD2 as a possible D gene (6 bases). The V gene lost 4 bases and the J gene lost 5 bases, with 15 bases spanning the gap. From germline, CDR1 is SGHRS and CDR2 YFSETQ. The CDR3 length is 14 residues. The CDR3 DNA is TGCGCCAGCAGCGGAGACCGGGGGTGGGAGACCCAGTACTTC. Residues: CASSGDRGWETQYF.

The V call is TRBV5-1, the J call TRBJ1-1, with TRBD1 matching 8 bases. This CDR3 spans 14 amino acids. CDR1 and CDR2 from the germline V gene are SGHRS and YFSETQ. Germline trimming cut 5 bases from V and 11 bases from J; bases unmatched to any gene: 14. The CDR3 DNA reads TGCGCCAGCAGGGCTGGACAGGGAGTGGGTATTGCTTTCTTT. Its protein is CASRAGQGVGIAFF.

The V gene is TRBV3-1 (or the pseudogene TRBV3-2), the J gene TRBJ2-5; maybe TRBD2 (6 bases). The germline CDR1 and CDR2 sequences are LGHDT and YNNKEL (reference sequence). The CDR3 sequence is 16 residues long. V gave up 1 base and J gave up 4 bases, with 16 bases separating them. CDR3 nucleotide sequence: TGTGCCAGCAGCCAAGTTTCCCGGGGGATAAGAGAGACCCAGTACTTC. Protein sequence: CASSQVSRGIRETQYF.

The chain has TRBV6-2 or TRBV6-3 and TRBJ2-1; possibly TRBD2 for D (6 bases). This CDR3 contains 17 residues. CDR1 is MNHEY and CDR2 is SVGEGT in the germline V gene. V was pared by 0 bases and J by 1 base, with 13 bases between. CDR3 sequence reads: CASSYSVSGYSYNEQFF. The CDR3 nucleotides are TGTGCCAGCAGTTACTCGGTGAGCGGGTATTCCTACAATGAGCAGTTCTTC.